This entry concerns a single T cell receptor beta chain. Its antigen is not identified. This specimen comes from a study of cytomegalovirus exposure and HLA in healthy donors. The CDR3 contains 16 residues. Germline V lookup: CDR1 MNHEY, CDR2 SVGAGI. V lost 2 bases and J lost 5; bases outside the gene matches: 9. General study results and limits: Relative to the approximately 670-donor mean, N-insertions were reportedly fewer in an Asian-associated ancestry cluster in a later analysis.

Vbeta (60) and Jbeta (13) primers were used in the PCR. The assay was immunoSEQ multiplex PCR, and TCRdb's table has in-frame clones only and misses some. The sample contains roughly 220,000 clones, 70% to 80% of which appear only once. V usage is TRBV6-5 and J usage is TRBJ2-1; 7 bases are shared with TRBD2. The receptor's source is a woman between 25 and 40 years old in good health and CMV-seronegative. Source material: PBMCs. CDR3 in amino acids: CASSYIGQRENNEQFF. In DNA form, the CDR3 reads TGTGCCAGCAGTTACATTGGGCAGCGGGAAAACAATGAGCAGTTCTTC.